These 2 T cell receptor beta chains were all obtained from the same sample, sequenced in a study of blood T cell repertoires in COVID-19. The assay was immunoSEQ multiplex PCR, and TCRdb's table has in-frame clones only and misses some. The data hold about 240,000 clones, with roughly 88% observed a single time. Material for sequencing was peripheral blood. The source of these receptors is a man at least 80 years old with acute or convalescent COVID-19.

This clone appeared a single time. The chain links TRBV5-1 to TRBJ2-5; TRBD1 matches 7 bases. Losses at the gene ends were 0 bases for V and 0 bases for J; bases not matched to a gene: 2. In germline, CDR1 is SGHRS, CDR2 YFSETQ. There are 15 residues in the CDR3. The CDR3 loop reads CASSLVTGDQETQYF. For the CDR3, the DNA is TGCGCCAGCAGCTTGGTAACAGGGGACCAAGAGACCCAGTACTTC.

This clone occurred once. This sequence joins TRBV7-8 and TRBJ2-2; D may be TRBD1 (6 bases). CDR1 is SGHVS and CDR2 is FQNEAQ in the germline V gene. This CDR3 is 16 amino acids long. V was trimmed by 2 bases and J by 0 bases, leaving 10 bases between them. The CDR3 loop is CASSLQDSPNTGELFF. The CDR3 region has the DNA TGTGCCAGCAGCTTACAGGACAGCCCGAACACCGGGGAGCTGTTTTTT.